This TCR beta chain emerged from a study of blood T cells in healthy people across ages. Through a sample-barcoded 5' primer and a J-beta primer mix, a second PCR was run for about 7 to 12 cycles. TCRdb reprocessed the 5' RACE reads via MiXCR and lists one record per CDR3 protein. The sample has about 680,000 distinct CDR3 sequences; 45% to 50% are singletons. They isolated at least 6 million PBMCs from each sample. Germline CDR1 is PRHDT and CDR2 is FYEKMQ (reference sequence). CDR3 length: 15 residues. About this clonotype itself: Its antigen remains unidentified. Given a much more abundant clone one base away, this may be a read error.

Findings and caveats of the study: The recorded TCR beta diversity per million T cells decreased in a roughly linear manner with age. It was the long-lived donors that had more naive CD4+ cells and higher diversity than aged donors.

This TCR was sampled from a woman aged 55-69 years in good health. This chain uses TRBV13 with TRBJ2-5; 9 bases are a match to TRBD1. Input material: blood. CDR3 DNA sequence: TGTGCCAGCGGCTTAAGGACAGGGGTGTCCGAGACCCAGTACTTC. Its protein product is CASGLRTGVSETQYF. Using reference TRBV13 and TRBJ2-5 for the parts outside the CDR3, the full variable domain is AAGVIQSPRHLIKEKRETATLKCYPIPRHDTVYWYQQGPGQDPQFLISFYEKMQSDKGSIPDRFSAQQFSDYHSELNMSSLELGDSALYFCASGLRTGVSETQYFGPGTRLLVL.